Following are 2 T cell receptor beta chains from one sample sequenced in a study of T cells in Graves' hyperthyroidism and ophthalmopathy. The CDR3 regions of TCR beta were amplified from RNA transcripts. Initially, a first-round RT-PCR of the TCR CDR3 employed the HTBI primer set. TCRdb used MiXCR to reprocess the multiplex PCR reads, holding one entry per CDR3 protein. The sample holds 400,000 or so distinct CDR3 sequences, more than 12% seen once. Material: blood. The receptor set was obtained from a woman aged 30 to 39 with Graves' ophthalmopathy.

The sample holds many counts of this clonotype. This chain links TRBV20-1 with TRBJ2-7; 8 bases are a match to TRBD2. There are 15 residues in the CDR3. V was clipped by 0 bases and J by 5 bases; unmatched bases: 9. The germline V gene encodes CDR1 DFQATT and CDR2 SNEGSKA (reference sequence). The CDR3 reads CSARDQRLAGDEQYF. CDR3 coding DNA: TGCAGTGCTAGAGATCAAAGGCTAGCGGGCGACGAGCAGTACTTC.

This clonotype has ten or more counts. The V call is TRBV30, the J call TRBJ2-2; weak D call: TRBD1 (5 bases). The ends were cut back, 3 bases at V and 8 bases at J, with 10 bases in the middle. In germline, CDR1 is GTSNPN, CDR2 SVGIG (reference sequence). The CDR3 covers 12 residues. The CDR3 protein is CAWSRVGGELFF. CDR3 DNA sequence: TGTGCCTGGAGCAGGGTTGGAGGGGAGCTGTTTTTT.